The clone carrying this T cell receptor beta chain was detected only a few times. Full-length variable regions came from constant-region reverse primers plus semi-nested Nested Universal Primer A PCR. MiXCR was run by TCRdb on the 5' RACE reads, yielding one entry per CDR3 protein. Here the sample spans about 61,000 distinct CDR3 sequences, under 35% being singletons. V trimming: 4 bases; J trimming: 3 bases; junction bases outside the gene matches: 7. Germline V lookup: CDR1 DFQATT, CDR2 SNEGSKA (reference sequence). This CDR3 spans 15 amino acids. The gene calls are TRBV20-1 and TRBJ2-3; 10 nucleotides match TRBD2. The material sequenced was tumor-infiltrating naive CD4+ T cells sorted from the breast tumor. The subset: naive CD4+ T cells, CD4+CD45RA+CD25-. This receptor was taken from a female donor with breast cancer. CDR3: CSAKDSSGSTDTQYF. CDR3 DNA sequence: TGCAGTGCTAAAGACTCTAGCGGGAGTACAGATACGCAGTATTTT.